The sequence of this TCR beta chain was determined in a study of T cell responses to AZD1222 COVID-19 vaccine. Findings and limits, study-wide: Repertoire samples came only from after the peak T cell response. White British donors predominated, females outnumbered males, and clonal diversity was possibly underestimated. Epitopes outside B.1.351 and B.1.1.7 mutated regions reportedly drew nearly half of spike TCRs. Spike-specific TCR depth and breadth grew after two AZD1222 doses.

In regard to this clone: Antigen: not known.

Sequencing was performed with immunoSEQ multiplex PCR; in TCRdb, only in-frame clones are kept and a portion is missing. The sample holds 150,000 to 200,000 clones; 94% are singletons and the top ten take approximately 0.64%. V was pared by 1 base and J by 4 bases, with 8 bases between. CDR3 size: 13 residues. CDR1 and CDR2 from the germline V gene are SGHKS and YYEKEE (reference sequence). The rearrangement uses TRBV5-5 and TRBJ1-2; no definite D call. The sample in question was peripheral blood, obtained on day 0 of AZD1222 vaccination. The receptor comes from an adult in good health. The CDR3 loop reads CASSLPEIYGYTF. In nucleotides, the CDR3 is TGTGCCAGCAGCTTGCCCGAAATCTATGGCTACACCTTC.